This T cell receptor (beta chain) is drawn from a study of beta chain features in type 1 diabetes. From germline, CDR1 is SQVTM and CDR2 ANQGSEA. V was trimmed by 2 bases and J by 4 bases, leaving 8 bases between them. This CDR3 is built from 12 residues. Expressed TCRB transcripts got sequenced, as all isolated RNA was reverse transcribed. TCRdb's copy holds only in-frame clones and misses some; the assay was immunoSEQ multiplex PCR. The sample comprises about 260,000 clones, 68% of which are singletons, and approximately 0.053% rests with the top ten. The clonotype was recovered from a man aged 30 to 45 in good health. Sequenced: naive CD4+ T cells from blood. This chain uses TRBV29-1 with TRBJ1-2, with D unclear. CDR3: CSVEPPSYGYTF. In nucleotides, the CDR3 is TGCAGCGTTGAACCCCCCAGCTATGGCTACACCTTC.